What follows is one T cell receptor (beta chain) and its context. This sample is part of a study of blood T cell repertoires in COVID-19. The wider study: There were acute and convalescent COVID-19 samples, and they came from the United States, Italy and Spain. From T cells, B-cell-depleted T cells, or PBMCs came the material, which was cDNA or gDNA.

V dropped 6 bases and J dropped 6 bases, with 17 bases sitting between them. The CDR3 consists of 15 residues. The germline V gene encodes CDR1 MRHNA and CDR2 SNTAGT. Under the authors' procedure: How many nucleated cells were present was estimated from reference gene primer amplification. The table came from immunoSEQ multiplex PCR; TCRdb's copy has only in-frame clones and leaves some out. V and J calls and clone size are copied from that table; D and trimming were computed from the DNA. The sample holds about 300,000 clones, around 88% seen once. This clonotype was sampled from a woman in her forties or fifties with acute or convalescent COVID-19. Material for sequencing was peripheral blood. The rearrangement joins TRBV6-4 to TRBJ1-4; no reliable D call. As DNA, the CDR3 is TGTGCCAGCAGCACCCCGGAGCCGGTCGATGAAAAACTGTTTTTT. Translation: CASSTPEPVDEKLFF.